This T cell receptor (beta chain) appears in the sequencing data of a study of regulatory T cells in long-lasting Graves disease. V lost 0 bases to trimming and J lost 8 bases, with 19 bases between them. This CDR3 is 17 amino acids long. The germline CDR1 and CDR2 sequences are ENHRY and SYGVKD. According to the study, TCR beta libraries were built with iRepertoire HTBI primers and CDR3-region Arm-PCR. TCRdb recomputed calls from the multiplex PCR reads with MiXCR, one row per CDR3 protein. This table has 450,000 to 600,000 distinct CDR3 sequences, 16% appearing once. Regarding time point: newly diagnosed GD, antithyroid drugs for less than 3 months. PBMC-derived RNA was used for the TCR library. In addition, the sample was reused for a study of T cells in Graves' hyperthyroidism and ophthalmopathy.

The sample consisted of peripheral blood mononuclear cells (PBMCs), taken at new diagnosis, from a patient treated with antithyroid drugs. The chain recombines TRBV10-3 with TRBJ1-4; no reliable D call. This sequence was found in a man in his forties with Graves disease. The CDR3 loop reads CAISESSVGRVGEKLFF. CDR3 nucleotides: TGTGCCATCAGTGAGTCGAGTGTCGGCCGAGTTGGGGAAAAACTGTTTTTT.